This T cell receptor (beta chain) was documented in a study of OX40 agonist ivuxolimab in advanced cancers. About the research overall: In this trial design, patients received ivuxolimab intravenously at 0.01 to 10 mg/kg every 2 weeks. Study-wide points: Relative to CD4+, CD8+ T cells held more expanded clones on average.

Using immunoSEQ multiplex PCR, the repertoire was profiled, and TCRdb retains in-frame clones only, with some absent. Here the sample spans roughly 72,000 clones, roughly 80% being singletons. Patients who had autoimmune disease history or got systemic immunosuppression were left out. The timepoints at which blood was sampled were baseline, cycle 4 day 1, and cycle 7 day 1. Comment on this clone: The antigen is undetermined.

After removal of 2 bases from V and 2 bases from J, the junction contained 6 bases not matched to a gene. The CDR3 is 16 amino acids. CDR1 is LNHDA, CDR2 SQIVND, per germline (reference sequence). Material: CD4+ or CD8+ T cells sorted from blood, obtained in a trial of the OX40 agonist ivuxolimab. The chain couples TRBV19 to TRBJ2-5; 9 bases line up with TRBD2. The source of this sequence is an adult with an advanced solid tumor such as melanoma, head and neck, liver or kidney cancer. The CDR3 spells CASSINLAGFQETQYF. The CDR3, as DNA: TGTGCCAGTAGTATAAACCTAGCGGGGTTTCAAGAGACCCAGTACTTC. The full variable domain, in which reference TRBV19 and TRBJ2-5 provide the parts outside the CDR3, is DGGITQSPKYLFRKEGQNVTLSCEQNLNHDAMYWYRQDPGQGLRLIYYSQIVNDFQKGDIAEGYSVSREKKESFPLTVTSAQKNPTAFYLCASSINLAGFQETQYFGPGTRLLVL.